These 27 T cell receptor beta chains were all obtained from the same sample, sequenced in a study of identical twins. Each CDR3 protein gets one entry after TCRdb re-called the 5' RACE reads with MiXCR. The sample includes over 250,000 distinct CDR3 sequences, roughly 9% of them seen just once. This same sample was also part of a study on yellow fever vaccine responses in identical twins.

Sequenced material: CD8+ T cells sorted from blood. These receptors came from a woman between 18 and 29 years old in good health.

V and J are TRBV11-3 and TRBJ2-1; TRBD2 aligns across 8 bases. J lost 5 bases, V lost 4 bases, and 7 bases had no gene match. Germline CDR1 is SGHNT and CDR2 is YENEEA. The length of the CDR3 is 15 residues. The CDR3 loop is CASSSFREGNNEQFF. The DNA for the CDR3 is TGTGCCAGCAGCTCTTTCCGGGAGGGGAACAATGAGCAGTTCTTC.

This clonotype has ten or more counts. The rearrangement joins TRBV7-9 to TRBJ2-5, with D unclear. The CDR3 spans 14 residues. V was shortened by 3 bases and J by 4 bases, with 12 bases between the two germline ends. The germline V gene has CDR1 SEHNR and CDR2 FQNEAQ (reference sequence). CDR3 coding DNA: TGTGCCAGCAGCTTGTCACGGAAGCCAGAGACCCAGTACTTC. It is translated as CASSLSRKPETQYF.

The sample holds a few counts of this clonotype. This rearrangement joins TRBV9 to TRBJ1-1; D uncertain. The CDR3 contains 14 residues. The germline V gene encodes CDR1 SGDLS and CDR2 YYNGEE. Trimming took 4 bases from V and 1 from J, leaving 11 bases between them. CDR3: CASSPAAANTEAFF. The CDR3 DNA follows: TGTGCCAGCAGCCCCGCGGCAGCGAACACTGAAGCTTTCTTT.

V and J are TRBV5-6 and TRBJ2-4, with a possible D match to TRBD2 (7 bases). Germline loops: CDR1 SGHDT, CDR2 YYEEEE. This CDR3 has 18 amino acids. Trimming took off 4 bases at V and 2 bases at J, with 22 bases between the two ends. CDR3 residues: CASSTVEGEGPPKNIQYF. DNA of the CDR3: TGTGCCAGCAGCACCGTCGAGGGGGAGGGCCCCCCCAAAAACATTCAGTACTTC.

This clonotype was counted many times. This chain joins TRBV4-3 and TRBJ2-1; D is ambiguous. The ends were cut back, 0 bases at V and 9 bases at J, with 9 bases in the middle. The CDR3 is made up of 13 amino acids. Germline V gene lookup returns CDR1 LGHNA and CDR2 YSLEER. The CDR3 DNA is TGCGCCAGCAGCCAAGATCGCCGGTTTGAGCAGTTCTTC. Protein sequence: CASSQDRRFEQFF.

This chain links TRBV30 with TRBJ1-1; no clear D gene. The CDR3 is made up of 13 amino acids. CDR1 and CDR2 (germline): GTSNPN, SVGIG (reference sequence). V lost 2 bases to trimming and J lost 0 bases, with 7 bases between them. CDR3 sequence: CAWSPQLNTEAFF. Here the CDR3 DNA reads TGTGCCTGGAGTCCCCAGTTGAACACTGAAGCTTTCTTT. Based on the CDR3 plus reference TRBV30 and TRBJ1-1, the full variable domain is SQTIHQWPATLVQPVGSPLSLECTVEGTSNPNLYWYRQAAGRGLQLLFYSVGIGQISSEVPQNLSASRPQDRQFILSSKKLLLSDSGFYLCAWSPQLNTEAFFGQGTRLTVV.

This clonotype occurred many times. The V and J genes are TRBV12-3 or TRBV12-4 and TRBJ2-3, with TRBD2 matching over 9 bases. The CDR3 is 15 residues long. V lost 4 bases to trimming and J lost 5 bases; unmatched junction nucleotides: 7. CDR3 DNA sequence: TGTGCCAGCAGTTCTCGCGGGGGGGCCTTAGATACGCAGTATTTT. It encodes CASSSRGGALDTQYF.

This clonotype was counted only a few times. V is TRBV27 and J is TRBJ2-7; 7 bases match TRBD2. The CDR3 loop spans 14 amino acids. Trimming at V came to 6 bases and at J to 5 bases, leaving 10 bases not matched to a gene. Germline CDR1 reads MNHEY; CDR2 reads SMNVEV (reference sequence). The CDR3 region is CASSLGGEGNEQYF. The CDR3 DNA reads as TGTGCCAGCAGCCTTGGGGGGGAGGGCAACGAGCAGTACTTC.

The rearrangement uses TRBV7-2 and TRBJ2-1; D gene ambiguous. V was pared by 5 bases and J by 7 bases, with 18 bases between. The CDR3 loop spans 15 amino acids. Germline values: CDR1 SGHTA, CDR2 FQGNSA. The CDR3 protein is CASSQGYFDSNEQFF. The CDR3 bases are TGTGCCAGCAGCCAAGGATACTTCGACTCGAATGAGCAGTTCTTC.

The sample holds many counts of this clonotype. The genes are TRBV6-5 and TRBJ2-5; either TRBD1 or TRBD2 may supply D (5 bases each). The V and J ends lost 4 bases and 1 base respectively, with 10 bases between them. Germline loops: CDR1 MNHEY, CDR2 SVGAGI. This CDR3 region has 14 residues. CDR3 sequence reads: CASSSGTAQETQYF. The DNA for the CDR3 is TGTGCCAGCAGTTCCGGGACGGCCCAAGAGACCCAGTACTTC.

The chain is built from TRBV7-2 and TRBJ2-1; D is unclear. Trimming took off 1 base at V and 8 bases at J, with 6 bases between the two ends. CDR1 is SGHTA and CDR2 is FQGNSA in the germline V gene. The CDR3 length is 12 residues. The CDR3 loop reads CASSLDIHEQFF. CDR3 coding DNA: TGTGCCAGCAGCTTAGACATTCATGAGCAGTTCTTC. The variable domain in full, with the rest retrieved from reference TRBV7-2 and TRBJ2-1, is GAGVSQSPSNKVTEKGKDVELRCDPISGHTALYWYRQSLGQGLEFLIYFQGNSAPDKSGLPSDRFSAERTGGSVSTLTIQRTQQEDSAVYLCASSLDIHEQFFGPGTRLTVL.

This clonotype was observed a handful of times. The CDR3 spells CASSLGTGQDPLHF. The DNA of the CDR3 is TGCGCCAGCAGCCTCGGGACAGGGCAGGATCCCCTCCACTTT. The J gene is TRBJ1-6, the V gene TRBV4-3; TRBD1 agrees at 9 bases. Germline V gene lookup returns CDR1 LGHNA and CDR2 YSLEER. The junction had 8 bases not matched to a gene; V was cut back by 4 bases and J by 13 bases. The CDR3 length is 14 residues.

CDR3 sequence: CASSLSPGPEAFF. CDR3 bases: TGTGCCAGCAGCTTGTCCCCGGGACCTGAAGCTTTCTTT. The chain carries TRBV5-5 and TRBJ1-1; D is perhaps TRBD1 (5 bases). CDR1 SGHKS and CDR2 YYEKEE come from the germline V gene (reference sequence). V was cut by 1 base and J by 6 bases, with 10 bases left in between. This CDR3 comprises 13 residues.

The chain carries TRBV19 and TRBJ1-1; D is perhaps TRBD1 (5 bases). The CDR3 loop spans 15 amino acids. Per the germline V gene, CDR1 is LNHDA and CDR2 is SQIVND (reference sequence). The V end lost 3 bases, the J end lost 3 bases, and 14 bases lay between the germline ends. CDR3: CASSIPQGQDTEAFF. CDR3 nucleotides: TGTGCCAGTAGTATCCCCCAGGGTCAGGACACTGAAGCTTTCTTT.

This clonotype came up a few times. CDR3 region: CSANTGSLEQPQHF. The CDR3 coding sequence is TGCAGTGCCAATACCGGGAGCTTAGAGCAGCCCCAGCATTTT. This chain links TRBV20-1 with TRBJ1-5; D uncertain. V was trimmed by 6 bases and J by 7 bases, leaving 19 bases between them. Germline CDR1 is DFQATT and CDR2 is SNEGSKA (reference sequence). The CDR3 has 14 residues.

CDR3 sequence: CASRWDRGADTIYF. The CDR3 nucleotides are TGTGCCAGCCGATGGGACAGGGGGGCGGACACCATATATTTT. V is TRBV7-9 and J is TRBJ1-3; TRBD1 matches 11 bases. This CDR3 contains 14 residues. The germline V gene encodes CDR1 SEHNR and CDR2 FQNEAQ (reference sequence). V gave up 8 bases and J gave up 8 bases; unmatched junction bases: 8.

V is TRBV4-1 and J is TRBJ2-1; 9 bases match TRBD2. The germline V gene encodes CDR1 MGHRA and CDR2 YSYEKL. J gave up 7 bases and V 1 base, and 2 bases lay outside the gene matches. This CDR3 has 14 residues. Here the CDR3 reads CASSQGAGGNEQFF. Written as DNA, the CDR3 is TGCGCCAGCAGCCAAGGGGCGGGAGGGAATGAGCAGTTCTTC.

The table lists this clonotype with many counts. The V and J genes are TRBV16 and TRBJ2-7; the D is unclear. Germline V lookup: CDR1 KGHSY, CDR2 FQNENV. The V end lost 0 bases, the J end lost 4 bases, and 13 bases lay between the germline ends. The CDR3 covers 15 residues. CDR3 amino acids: CASSQSFGNGYEQYF. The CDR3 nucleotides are TGTGCCAGCAGCCAATCCTTTGGAAACGGGTACGAGCAGTACTTC.

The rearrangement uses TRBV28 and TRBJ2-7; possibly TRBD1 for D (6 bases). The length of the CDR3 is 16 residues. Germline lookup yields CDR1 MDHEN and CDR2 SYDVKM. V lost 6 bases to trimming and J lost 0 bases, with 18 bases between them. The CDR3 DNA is TGTGCCAGCAGCCTAGACAGGACCTCCTTCTCCTACGAGCAGTACTTC. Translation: CASSLDRTSFSYEQYF.

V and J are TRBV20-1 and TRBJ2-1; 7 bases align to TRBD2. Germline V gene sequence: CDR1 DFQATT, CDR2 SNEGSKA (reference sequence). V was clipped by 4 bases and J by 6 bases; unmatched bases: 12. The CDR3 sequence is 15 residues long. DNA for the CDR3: TGCAGTGCTACATTAGCGGCTAGCGGTCGCAATGAGCAGTTCTTC. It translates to CSATLAASGRNEQFF.

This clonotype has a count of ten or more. In DNA form, the CDR3 reads TGCAGTGCGCCGACAGGGAGACTAGATACGCAGTATTTT. Its protein product is CSAPTGRLDTQYF. This rearrangement joins TRBV20-1 to TRBJ2-3; 7 bases line up with TRBD1. With 6 bases clipped from V and 5 bases from J, the junction kept 8 bases outside the gene matches. The CDR3 is 13 residues long. Germline assignment: CDR1 DFQATT and CDR2 SNEGSKA (reference sequence).

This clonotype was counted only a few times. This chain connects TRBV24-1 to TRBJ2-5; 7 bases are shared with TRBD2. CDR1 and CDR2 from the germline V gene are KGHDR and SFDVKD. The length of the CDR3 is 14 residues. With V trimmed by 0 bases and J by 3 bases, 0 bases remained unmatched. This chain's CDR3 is CATSDLREEETQYF. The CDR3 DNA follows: TGTGCCACCAGTGATTTGCGGGAGGAAGAGACCCAGTACTTC.

The CDR3 nucleotides are TGTGCCAGCAGGCCGAGGAGAGGGAAGAGAGTGGCCGGGGAGCTGTTTTTT. Amino acid sequence: CASRPRRGKRVAGELFF. The chain couples TRBV25-1 to TRBJ2-2, with D possibly TRBD2 on 5 matching bases. Trimming cost V 6 bases and J 6 bases, with 23 bases left between them. Germline loops: CDR1 MGHDK, CDR2 SYGVNS. CDR3 length: 17 residues.

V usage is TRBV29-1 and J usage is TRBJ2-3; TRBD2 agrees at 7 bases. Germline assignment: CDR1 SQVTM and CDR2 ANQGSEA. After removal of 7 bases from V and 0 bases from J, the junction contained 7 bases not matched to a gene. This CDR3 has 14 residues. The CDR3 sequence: CSAGRAGSTDTQYF. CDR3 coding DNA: TGCAGCGCGGGCCGAGCGGGGAGCACAGATACGCAGTATTTT.

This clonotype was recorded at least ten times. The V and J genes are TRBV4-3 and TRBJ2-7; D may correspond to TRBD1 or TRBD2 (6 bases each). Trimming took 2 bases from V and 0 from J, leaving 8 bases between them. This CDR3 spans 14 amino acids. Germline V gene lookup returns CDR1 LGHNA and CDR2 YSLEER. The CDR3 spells CASSQTGASYEQYF. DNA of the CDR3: TGCGCCAGCAGCCAAACGGGGGCCTCCTACGAGCAGTACTTC.

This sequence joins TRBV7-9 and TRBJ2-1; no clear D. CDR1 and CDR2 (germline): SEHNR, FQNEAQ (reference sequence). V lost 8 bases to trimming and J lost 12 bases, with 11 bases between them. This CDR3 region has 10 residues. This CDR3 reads CASGPGGQFF. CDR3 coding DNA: TGTGCCAGCGGCCCCGGTGGGCAGTTCTTC.

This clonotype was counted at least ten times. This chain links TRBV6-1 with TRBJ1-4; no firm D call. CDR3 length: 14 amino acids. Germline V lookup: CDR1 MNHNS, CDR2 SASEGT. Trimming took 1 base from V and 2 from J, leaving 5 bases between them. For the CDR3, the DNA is TGTGCCAGCAGTGAAGTCAACACTAATGAAAAACTGTTTTTT. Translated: CASSEVNTNEKLFF.